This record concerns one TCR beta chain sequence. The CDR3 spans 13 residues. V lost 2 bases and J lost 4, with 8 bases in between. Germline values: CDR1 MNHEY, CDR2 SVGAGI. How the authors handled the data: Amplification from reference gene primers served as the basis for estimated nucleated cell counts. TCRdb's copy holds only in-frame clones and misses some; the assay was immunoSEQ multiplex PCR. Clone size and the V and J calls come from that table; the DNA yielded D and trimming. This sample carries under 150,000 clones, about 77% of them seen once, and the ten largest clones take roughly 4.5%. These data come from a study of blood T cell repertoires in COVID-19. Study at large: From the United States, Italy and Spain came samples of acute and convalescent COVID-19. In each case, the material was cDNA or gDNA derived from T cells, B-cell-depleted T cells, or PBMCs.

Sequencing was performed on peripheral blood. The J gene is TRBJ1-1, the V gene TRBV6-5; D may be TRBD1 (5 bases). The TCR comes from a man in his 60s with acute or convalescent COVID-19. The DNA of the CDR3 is TGTGCCAGCAGTTACAGGGGCGGCACTGAAGCTTTCTTT. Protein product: CASSYRGGTEAFF.